This TCR beta chain was observed in a study of human T cells and chemical hapten exposure. As for the study in general: The study sensitized with 2% DPC on an approximately 2 cm by approximately 2 cm patch of upper inner arm skin. Patients, chiefly female, had alopecia areata, totalis or universalis. Overall study findings and caveats: Patch test score rose with PT1 expanded TCRs, significant at 8, 16, 32, not 4.

TCRdb reanalysed the RACE reads using MiXCR and keeps one entry per CDR3 protein. The sample yields around 56,000 distinct CDR3 sequences, roughly a tenth seen once. In regard to this clonotype: Its antigen is undetermined.

J gave up 8 bases and V 3 bases, and 9 bases lay outside the gene matches. This CDR3 is built from 16 residues. Germline V lookup: CDR1 SGHTA, CDR2 FQGNSA. The time point: pre-sensitization, week 0. Noted treatment: therapeutic diphenylcyclopropenone sensitization with weekly scalp DPC. From whole blood left unfractionated, total RNA was extracted. The material sequenced was whole blood, taken in connection with sensitization to the hapten diphenylcyclopropenone (DPC). The chain recombines TRBV7-2 with TRBJ2-1; 11 nucleotides line up with TRBD2. The TCR comes from a man between 40 and 49 years old with alopecia areata. Some clones in this sample may be carry-over from other donors' samples. This CDR3 is CASSFYLLAGEHEQFF. CDR3 nucleotide sequence: TGTGCCAGCAGCTTTTACTTACTAGCGGGAGAACATGAGCAGTTCTTC.